These 9 T cell receptor beta chains were sequenced from one sample in a study of cytotoxic CD8 clonotypes in ibrutinib-treated CLL. The method was immunoSEQ multiplex PCR; TCRdb's version includes in-frame clones alone and lacks a portion of them. Here the sample spans roughly 150,000 clones, roughly 86% being singletons. Source: PBMCs, taken after 12 months of ibrutinib treatment. These receptor sequences come from a human donor with chronic lymphocytic leukemia.

This clone was counted a few times. The rearrangement joins TRBV9 to TRBJ1-6; D gene uncertain. CDR3 size: 15 residues. V was trimmed by 0 bases and J by 7 bases, leaving 11 bases between them. CDR1 SGDLS and CDR2 YYNGEE come from the germline V gene. The CDR3: CASSVEPDFNSPLHF. In nucleotides, the CDR3 is TGTGCCAGCAGCGTAGAACCCGACTTCAATTCACCCCTCCACTTT.

V and J are TRBV28 and TRBJ2-1; 8 bases align to TRBD1. V lost 8 bases and J lost 10; bases outside the gene matches: 13. The length of the CDR3 is 14 residues. CDR1 and CDR2 (germline): MDHEN, SYDVKM. CDR3 region: CASLSRTGRREQFF. CDR3 nucleotide sequence: TGTGCCAGCCTGAGTAGGACAGGGAGGAGGGAGCAGTTCTTC.

This chain connects TRBV6-5 to TRBJ1-2; D unclear. The CDR3 has 12 residues. V was cut by 1 base and J by 4 bases, with 4 bases left in between. In germline, CDR1 is MNHEY, CDR2 SVGAGI. This CDR3 reads CASSYLGYGYTF. For the CDR3, the DNA is TGTGCCAGCAGTTACTTAGGCTATGGCTACACCTTC.

The rearrangement links TRBV7-9 to TRBJ2-3; D might be TRBD2 (6 bases). This CDR3 comprises 15 residues. V was pared by 4 bases and J by 2 bases, with 13 bases between. Germline loops: CDR1 SEHNR, CDR2 FQNEAQ (reference sequence). For the CDR3, the DNA is TGTGCCAGCAGCTCATCCTCGGGACTCACAGATACGCAGTATTTT. Encoded protein: CASSSSSGLTDTQYF. Full variable domain (rest looked up from reference TRBV7-9 and TRBJ2-3): DTGVSQNPRHKITKRGQNVTFRCDPISEHNRLYWYRQTLGQGPEFLTYFQNEAQLEKSRLLSDRFSAERPKGSFSTLEIQRTEQGDSAMYLCASSSSSGLTDTQYFGPGTRLTVL.

The CDR3 protein is CASSPRRLAGSQETQYF. In nucleotides, the CDR3 is TGTGCCAGCAGCCCCCGCCGACTAGCGGGGTCCCAAGAGACCCAGTACTTC. The J gene is TRBJ2-5, the V gene TRBV7-8; 11 nucleotides match TRBD2. This CDR3 is 17 amino acids long. The V and J ends lost 5 bases and 1 base, in that order; junction bases with no gene match: 9. Germline loops: CDR1 SGHVS, CDR2 FQNEAQ.

V and J are TRBV15 and TRBJ2-1; possible D gene TRBD2, 5 bases. CDR1 is LNHNV and CDR2 is YYDKDF in the germline V gene (reference sequence). Between the trimmed V and J ends, which lost 0 bases and 2 bases, there was a span of 8 bases. The CDR3 is made up of 15 amino acids. CDR3 sequence: CATSRDRGTYNEQFF. The CDR3 nucleotides read TGTGCCACCAGCAGAGATCGGGGAACCTACAATGAGCAGTTCTTC.

This clone was seen more than once but under ten times. The sample contains more than one DNA sequence encoding this CDR3. The V call is TRBV30, the J call TRBJ2-7; no firm D call. From germline, CDR1 is GTSNPN and CDR2 SVGIG (reference sequence). With 0 bases removed from V and 3 bases from J, the gap between germline ends came to 6 bases. This CDR3 contains 12 residues. The CDR3 sequence: CAWSVIHYEQYF. The CDR3 coding sequence is TGTGCCTGGAGTGTGATTCACTACGAGCAGTACTTC. Together with reference TRBV30 and TRBJ2-7, the CDR3 gives the full variable domain: SQTIHQWPATLVQPVGSPLSLECTVEGTSNPNLYWYRQAAGRGLQLLFYSVGIGQISSEVPQNLSASRPQDRQFILSSKKLLLSDSGFYLCAWSVIHYEQYFGPGTRLTVT.

The V call is TRBV7-2, the J call TRBJ1-2, with 8 bases matching TRBD1. Unmatched junction bases numbered 10, after V lost 5 bases and J lost 5 bases. The CDR3 spans 15 residues. From germline, CDR1 is SGHTA and CDR2 FQGNSA. The DNA for the CDR3 is TGTGCCAGCAGCGAGGAACAGGGGGGACGTTATGGCTACACCTTC. Encoded protein: CASSEEQGGRYGYTF.

The V gene is TRBV7-3, the J gene TRBJ1-1; D perhaps matches TRBD1 (6 bases). Germline CDR1 and CDR2: SGHTA and FQGTGA. The CDR3 sequence is 13 residues long. The V end was cut by 4 bases, the J end by 8 bases, with 14 bases between. The CDR3 protein is CASSSVAGAEAFF. The CDR3 DNA sequence: TGTGCCAGCAGCTCCGTGGCAGGGGCCGAAGCTTTCTTT.